This note documents a single TCR beta chain sequence. Its antigen is still unknown. Base qualities are not at hand, and no much larger clone is one base apart. The data were obtained in a study of T-cell memory formation after mild COVID-19 (dated by TCRdb to the early 2020s). About the study as a whole: TCR sequence clusters from the two donors were largely donor specific. Longitudinal TCRalpha and TCRbeta repertoire sequencing tracked T-cell clones expanding and contracting after mild COVID-19 in a couple of donors. The cohort comprised two young, previously healthy adult volunteers, one female and one male. The investigation overall reported the following: Contracting CD4+ clones were found mainly in CM and EM memory subsets, while CD8+ clones were enriched in EMRA. Some responding clones were detected in pre-infection memory, which suggested that pre-existing cross-reactive memory T cells had joined the SARS-CoV-2 response. Only two mild cases were covered by the study, and larger cohorts that include severe cases with pre-infection samples were considered necessary. The second-wave clones that peaked on day 37 were not confirmed to be SARS-CoV-2 specific. From day 15 to 85, contracting clones showed balanced CD4/CD8 phenotypes, whereas a second wave of clones that expanded from day 15 to 37 leaned towards CD4+.

Sequencing was carried out with an Illumina NovaSeq 6000. Using 5'RACE with constant-segment primers, TCRalpha and TCRbeta cDNA libraries were constructed, with sample barcodes and unique molecular identifiers added in the process. Trizol reagent was used to extract RNA from every sample. Amplification of the libraries took two PCR steps, and the second step added a second sample barcode plus Illumina TruSeq adapters. Sequencing of the libraries was done on an Illumina NovaSeq, producing 2 x 150 bp paired-end reads. The original pipeline was this. With migec v1.2.7, reads were demultiplexed and then collapsed into UMI-guided consensus sequences. Using mixcr v2.1.11, the UMI consensuses were aligned to TRA and TRB V and J templates and assembled into clonotypes. A clonotype was counted as expanded or contracted only when both edgeR and NoisET called the clonotype significant, with the noise models trained on biological replicates. For edgeR calls, the cutoffs were a false discovery rate-adjusted p below 0.01 and a log2 fold-change threshold of 1. PCA with hierarchical clustering of max-normalized trajectories of the 1000 most abundant clonotypes was used as exploratory dynamics analysis. The CD4 or CD8 phenotype of responding clones was assigned using the separately sequenced CD4+ and CD8+ repertoires. TCRdb applied fastp at Q25 and MiXCR to the public reads, then kept only in-frame beta chains. For every CDR3 protein sequence, its rows merge into one entry that carries the most common genes and DNA. V and J calls and clone size were set by TCRdb, not the authors. The table for this sample lists hundreds of thousands of distinct CDR3 sequences; 20% to 25% of them were counted only once. Around 7.7% of the sample comes from the top ten.

From cysteine to phenylalanine, the CDR3 is 15 amino acids long. The only DNA kept is the CDR3, 45 bases in frame from the first base. Based on the germline V gene, the CDR1 and CDR2 sequences are KGHDR and SFDVKD. V is reduced by 2 bases and J by 0 bases, leaving a spacing of 9 bases between them. PBMCs were isolated by Ficoll-Paque density gradient centrifugation. Recombination connected TRBV24-1 to TRBJ1-2; there is no confident call for the D gene. The sample comprised PBMCs or a T cell subset sorted from them (not recorded which). The clonotype comes from an adult woman who had mild COVID-19 (a few samples of this study predate the infection). The sample titles of this study are shuffled in the database, so cell type and time point are left out; the donor was told from shared clones. This receptor has the CDR3 CATSDSGPSNYGYTF. DNA sequence: TGTGCCACCAGTGATTCCGGACCTTCTAACTATGGCTACACCTTC.